The present T cell receptor beta chain was sequenced within a study of blood T cell repertoires in COVID-19. The method was immunoSEQ multiplex PCR; TCRdb's version includes in-frame clones alone and lacks a portion of them. The table has roughly 43,000 clones, approximately 85% seen once. Germline values: CDR1 LNHDA, CDR2 SQIVND (reference sequence). The CDR3 consists of 15 residues. After removal of 1 base from V and 2 bases from J, the junction contained 4 bases not matched to a gene. Sample: peripheral blood. The clonotype originates from a woman between 65 and 79 years old in a cohort sampled during active COVID-19. This chain connects TRBV19 to TRBJ2-5; 7 nucleotides match TRBD1. CDR3 sequence: CASSIGGQFQETQYF. In DNA, the CDR3 is TGTGCCAGTAGTATAGGGGGACAGTTTCAAGAGACCCAGTACTTC.